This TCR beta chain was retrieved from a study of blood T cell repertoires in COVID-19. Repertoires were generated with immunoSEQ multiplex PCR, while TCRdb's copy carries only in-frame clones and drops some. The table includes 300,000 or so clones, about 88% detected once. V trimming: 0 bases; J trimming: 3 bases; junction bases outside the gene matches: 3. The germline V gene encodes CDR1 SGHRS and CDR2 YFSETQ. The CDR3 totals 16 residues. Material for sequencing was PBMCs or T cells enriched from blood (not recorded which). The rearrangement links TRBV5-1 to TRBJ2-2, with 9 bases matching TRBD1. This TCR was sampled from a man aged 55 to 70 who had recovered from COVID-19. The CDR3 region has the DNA TGCGCCAGCAGCTTGGGGGGACAGGGATACACCGGGGAGCTGTTTTTT. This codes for CASSLGGQGYTGELFF. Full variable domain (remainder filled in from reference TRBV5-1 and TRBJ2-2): KAGVTQTPRYLIKTRGQQVTLSCSPISGHRSVSWYQQTPGQGLQFLFEYFSETQRNKGNFPGRFSGRQFSNSRSEMNVSTLELGDSALYLCASSLGGQGYTGELFFGEGSRLTVL.